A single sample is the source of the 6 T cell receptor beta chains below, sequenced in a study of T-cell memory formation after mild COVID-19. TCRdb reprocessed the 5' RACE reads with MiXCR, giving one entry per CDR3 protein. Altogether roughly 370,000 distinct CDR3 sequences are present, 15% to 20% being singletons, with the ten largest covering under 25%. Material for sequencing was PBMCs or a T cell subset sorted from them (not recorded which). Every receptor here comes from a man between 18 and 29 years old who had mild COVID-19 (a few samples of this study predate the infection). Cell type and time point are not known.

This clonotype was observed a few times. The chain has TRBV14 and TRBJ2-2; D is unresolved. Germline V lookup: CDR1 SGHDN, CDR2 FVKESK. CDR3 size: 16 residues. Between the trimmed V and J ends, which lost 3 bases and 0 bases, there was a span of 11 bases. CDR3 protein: CASSQLTQANTGELFF. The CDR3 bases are TGTGCCAGCAGCCAGCTTACCCAAGCGAACACCGGGGAGCTGTTTTTT.

CDR3 nucleotide sequence: TGTGCCAGCGGCCGGGAGGGCAATCAGCCCCAGCATTTT. It encodes CASGREGNQPQHF. The chain recombines TRBV7-9 with TRBJ1-5; D ambiguous. The V end lost 8 bases, the J end lost 2 bases, and 10 bases lay between the germline ends. This CDR3 has 13 residues. Germline CDR1 and CDR2: SEHNR and FQNEAQ (reference sequence).

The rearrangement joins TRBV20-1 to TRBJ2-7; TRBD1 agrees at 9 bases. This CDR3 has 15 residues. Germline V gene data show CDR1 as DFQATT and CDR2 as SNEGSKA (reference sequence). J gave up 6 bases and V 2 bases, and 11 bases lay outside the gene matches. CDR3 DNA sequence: TGCAGTGCTAGATTGGTGGACAGGGGTAGGGGCGAGCAGTACTTC. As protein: CSARLVDRGRGEQYF.

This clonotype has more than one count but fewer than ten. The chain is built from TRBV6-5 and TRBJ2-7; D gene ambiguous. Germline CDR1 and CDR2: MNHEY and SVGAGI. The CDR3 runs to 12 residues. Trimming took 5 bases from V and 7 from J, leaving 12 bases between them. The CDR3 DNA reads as TGTGCCAGCAGTCCAGCGAGTCGGGAGCAGTACTTC. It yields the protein CASSPASREQYF.

Written as DNA, the CDR3 is TGTGCCAGCAGGGCGACAGTTAATCAGCCCCAGCATTTT. Protein product: CASRATVNQPQHF. The chain carries TRBV2 and TRBJ1-5, with D perhaps TRBD1 (5 bases). Germline CDR1 and CDR2: SNHLY and FYNNEI. CDR3 length: 13 residues. The germline V and J ends were trimmed by 6 bases and 4 bases, with 10 bases remaining between them.

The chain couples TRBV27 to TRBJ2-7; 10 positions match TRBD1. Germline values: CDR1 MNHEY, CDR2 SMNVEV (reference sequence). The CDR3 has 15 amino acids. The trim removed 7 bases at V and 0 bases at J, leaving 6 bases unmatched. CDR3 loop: CASKKGQGTSYEQYV. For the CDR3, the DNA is TGTGCCAGCAAGAAGGGACAGGGGACCTCCTACGAGCAGTACGTC.